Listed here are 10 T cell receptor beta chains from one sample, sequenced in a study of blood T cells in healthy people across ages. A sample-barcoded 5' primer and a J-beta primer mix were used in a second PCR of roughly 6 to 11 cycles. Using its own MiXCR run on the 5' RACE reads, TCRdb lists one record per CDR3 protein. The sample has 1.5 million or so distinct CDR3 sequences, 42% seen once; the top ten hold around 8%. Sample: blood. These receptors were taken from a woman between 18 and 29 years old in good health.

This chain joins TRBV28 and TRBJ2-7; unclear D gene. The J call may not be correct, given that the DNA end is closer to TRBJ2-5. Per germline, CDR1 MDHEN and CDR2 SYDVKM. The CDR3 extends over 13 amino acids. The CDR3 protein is CASTPRVQETQYF. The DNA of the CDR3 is TGTGCCAGCACCCCCCGGGTACAGGAGACCCAGTACTTC.

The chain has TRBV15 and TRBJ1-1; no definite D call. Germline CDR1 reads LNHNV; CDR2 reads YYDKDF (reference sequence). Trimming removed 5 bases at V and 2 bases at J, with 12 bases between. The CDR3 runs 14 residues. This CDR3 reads CATSADGENTEAFF. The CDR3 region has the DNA TGTGCCACCAGCGCCGATGGGGAAAACACTGAAGCTTTCTTT.

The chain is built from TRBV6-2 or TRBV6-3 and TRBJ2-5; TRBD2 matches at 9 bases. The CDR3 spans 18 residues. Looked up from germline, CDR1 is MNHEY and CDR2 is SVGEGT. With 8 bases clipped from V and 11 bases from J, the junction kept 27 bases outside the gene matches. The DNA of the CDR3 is TGTGCCAGCGGTCCTAGCGGGATACGTACCTCTGGCTACAATGAGCAGTACTTC. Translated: CASGPSGIRTSGYNEQYF.

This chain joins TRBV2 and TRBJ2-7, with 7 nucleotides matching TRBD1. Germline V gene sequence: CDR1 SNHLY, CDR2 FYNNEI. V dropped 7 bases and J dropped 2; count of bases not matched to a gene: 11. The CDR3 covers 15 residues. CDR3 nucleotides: TGTGCCAGCATTCCCGGACAGGCCCGACCCTACGAGCAGTACTTC. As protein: CASIPGQARPYEQYF.

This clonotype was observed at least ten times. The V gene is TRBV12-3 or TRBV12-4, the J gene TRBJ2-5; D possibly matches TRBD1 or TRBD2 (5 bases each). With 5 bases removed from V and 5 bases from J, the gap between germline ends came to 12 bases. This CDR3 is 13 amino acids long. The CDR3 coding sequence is TGTGCCAGCAGTCCGGGACCCCGGGAGACCCAGTACTTC. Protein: CASSPGPRETQYF.

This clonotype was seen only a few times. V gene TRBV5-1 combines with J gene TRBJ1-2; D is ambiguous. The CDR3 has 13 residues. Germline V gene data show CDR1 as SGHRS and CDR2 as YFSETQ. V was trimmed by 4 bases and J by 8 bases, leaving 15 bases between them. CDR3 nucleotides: TGCGCCAGCAGCATGGCGGGAACTCTCGGCTACACCTTC. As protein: CASSMAGTLGYTF.

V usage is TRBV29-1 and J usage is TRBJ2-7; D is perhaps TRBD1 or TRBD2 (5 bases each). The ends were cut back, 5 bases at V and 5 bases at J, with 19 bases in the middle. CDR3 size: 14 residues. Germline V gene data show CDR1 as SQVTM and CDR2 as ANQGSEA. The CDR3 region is CSVCKTNTGHEQYF. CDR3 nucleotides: TGCAGCGTTTGTAAGACTAACACGGGGCACGAGCAGTACTTC.

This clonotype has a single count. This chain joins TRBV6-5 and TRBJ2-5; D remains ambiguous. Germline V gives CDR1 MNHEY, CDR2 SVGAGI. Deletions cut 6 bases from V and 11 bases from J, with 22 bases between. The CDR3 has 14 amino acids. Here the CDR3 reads CASSSQWKYNEQYF. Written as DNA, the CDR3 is TGTGCCAGCAGCTCCCAGTGGAAATACAATGAGCAGTACTTC.

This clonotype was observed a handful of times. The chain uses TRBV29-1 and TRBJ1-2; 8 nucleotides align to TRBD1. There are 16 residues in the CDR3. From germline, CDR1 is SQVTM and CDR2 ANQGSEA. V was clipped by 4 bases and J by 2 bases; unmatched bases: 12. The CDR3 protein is CSVVSGQGSGNYGYTF. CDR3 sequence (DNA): TGCAGCGTTGTGTCAGGACAGGGTTCGGGCAACTATGGCTACACCTTC.

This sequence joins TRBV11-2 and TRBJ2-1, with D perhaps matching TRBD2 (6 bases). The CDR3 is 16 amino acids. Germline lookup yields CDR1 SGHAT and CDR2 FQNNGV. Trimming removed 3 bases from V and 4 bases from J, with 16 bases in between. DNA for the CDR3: TGTGCCAGCAGCTTCGGATCGTTCCGGGAGTACAATGAGCAGTTCTTC. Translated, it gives CASSFGSFREYNEQFF.